This T cell receptor (beta chain) was captured in a study of molecular identifiers for immune sequencing clone quantification. Regarding the study as a whole: Effector cells had over 99% of their molecules in clones above 20 RNA copies, while naive cells had under 1%. Shared barcodes on identical TCR molecules could underestimate the sizes of highly expanded clones.

As concerns this clonotype: Its target is unknown.

Sorting defined naive CD8 T cells as CD8+CD4-CCR7+CD45RA+. MiXCR, run by TCRdb on the PCR reads, gives a single entry per CDR3 protein. The top ten clones hold roughly 0.9% of a sample with over 600,000 distinct CDR3 sequences, 15% to 20% of them seen once. The CDR3 spans 14 residues. V lost 0 bases and J lost 5, with 11 bases in between. The J gene is TRBJ2-7, the V gene TRBV12-3 or TRBV12-4; tentative D call: TRBD1 (5 bases). Sequencing was performed on naive CD8+ T cells from blood, with Jurkat cell RNA spiked in. As to subset: FACS-sorted CD8+CD4-CCR7+CD45RA+ naive T cells. This receptor was obtained from a human donor in good health. Some libraries in this study had Jurkat cell RNA spiked in. CDR3 region: CASSLASQGHEQYF. The CDR3, as DNA: TGTGCCAGCAGTTTAGCCTCCCAGGGCCACGAGCAGTACTTC.